Reported below is one TCR beta chain. This specimen belongs to a study of cytomegalovirus exposure and HLA in healthy donors. Though nominally healthy at sampling, donors likely had unrecorded immune exposures. 60 Vbeta and 13 Jbeta primers were used in PCR. Profiled with immunoSEQ multiplex PCR; TCRdb holds only in-frame clones, not every one. The sample carries roughly 160,000 clones, 71% recorded once. This CDR3 has 16 amino acids. V was shortened by 7 bases and J by 0 bases, with 16 bases between the two germline ends. The germline V gene has CDR1 LNHDA and CDR2 SQIVND (reference sequence). The TCR was taken from a woman aged 25 to 39 in good health and CMV-seronegative. V and J are TRBV19 and TRBJ1-5; D is uncertain. The sequenced sample consisted of PBMCs. CDR3 in amino acids: CASINRGQDSNQPQHF. CDR3 in DNA: TGTGCCAGTATCAATCGGGGTCAGGATAGCAATCAGCCCCAGCATTTT.